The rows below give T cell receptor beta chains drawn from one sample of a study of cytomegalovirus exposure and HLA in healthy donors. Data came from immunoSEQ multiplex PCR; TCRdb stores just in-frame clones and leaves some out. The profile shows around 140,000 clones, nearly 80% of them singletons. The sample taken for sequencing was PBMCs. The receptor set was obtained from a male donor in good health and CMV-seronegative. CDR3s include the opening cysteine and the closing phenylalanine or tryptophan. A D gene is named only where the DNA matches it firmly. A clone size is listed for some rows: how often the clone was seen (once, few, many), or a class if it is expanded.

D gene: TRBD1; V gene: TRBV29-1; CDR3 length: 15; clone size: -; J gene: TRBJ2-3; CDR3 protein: CSALADRVHADTQYF; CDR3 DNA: TGCAGCGCTCTCGCCGACAGGGTACACGCAGATACGCAGTATTTT
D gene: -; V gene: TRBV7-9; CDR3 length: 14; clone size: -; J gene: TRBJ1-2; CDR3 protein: CASSPDTTNYGYTF; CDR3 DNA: TGTGCCAGCAGCCCCGACACAACTAACTATGGCTACACCTTC
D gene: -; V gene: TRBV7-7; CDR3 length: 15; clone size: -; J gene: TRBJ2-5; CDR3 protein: CASSLGPRVGETQYF; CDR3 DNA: TGTGCTAGCAGCTTAGGTCCGAGGGTGGGCGAGACCCAGTACTTC
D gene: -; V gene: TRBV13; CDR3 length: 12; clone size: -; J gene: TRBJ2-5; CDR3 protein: CASSLGRETQYF; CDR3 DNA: TGTGCCAGCAGCTTAGGCCGGGAGACCCAGTACTTC
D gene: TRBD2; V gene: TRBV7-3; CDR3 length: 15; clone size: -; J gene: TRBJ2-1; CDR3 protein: CASSPHAGEWDEQFF; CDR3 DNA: TGTGCCAGCAGCCCCCATGCGGGGGAGTGGGATGAGCAGTTCTTC
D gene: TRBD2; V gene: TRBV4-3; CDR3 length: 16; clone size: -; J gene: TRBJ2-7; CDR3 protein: CASSQELAGVFYEQYF; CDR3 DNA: TGCGCCAGCAGCCAAGAACTAGCGGGGGTCTTCTACGAGCAGTACTTC
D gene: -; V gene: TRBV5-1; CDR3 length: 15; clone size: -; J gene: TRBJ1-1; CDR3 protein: CASSQRQNTNTEAFF; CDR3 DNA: TGCGCCAGCAGCCAGCGACAGAATACCAACACTGAAGCTTTCTTT
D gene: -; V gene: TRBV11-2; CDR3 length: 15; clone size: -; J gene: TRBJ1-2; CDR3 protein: CASSLEPRGNYGYTF; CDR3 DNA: TGTGCCAGCAGCTTAGAGCCTAGGGGTAACTATGGCTACACCTTC
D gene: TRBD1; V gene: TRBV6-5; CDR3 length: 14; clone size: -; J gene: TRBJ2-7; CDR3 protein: CASSYSTGVYEQYF; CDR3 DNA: TGTGCCAGCAGTTACTCGACAGGGGTGTACGAGCAGTACTTC
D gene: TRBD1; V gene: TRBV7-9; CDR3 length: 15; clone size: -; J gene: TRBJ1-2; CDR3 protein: CASSLAAGGIIGYTF; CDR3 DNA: TGTGCCAGCAGCTTAGCTGCAGGGGGCATTATTGGCTACACCTTC
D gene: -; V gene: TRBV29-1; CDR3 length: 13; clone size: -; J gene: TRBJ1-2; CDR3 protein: CSVFDSFNYGYTF; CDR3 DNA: TGCAGCGTTTTCGACAGCTTTAACTATGGCTACACCTTC
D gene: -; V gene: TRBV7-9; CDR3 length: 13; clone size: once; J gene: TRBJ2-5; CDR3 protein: CASSPPVEETQYF; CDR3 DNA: TGTGCCAGCAGCCCACCGGTAGAAGAGACCCAGTACTTC
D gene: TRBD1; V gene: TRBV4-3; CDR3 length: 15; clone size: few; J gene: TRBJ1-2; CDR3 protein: CASSPRDRGDYGYTF; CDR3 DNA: TGCGCCAGCAGCCCCAGGGACAGGGGGGACTATGGCTACACCTTC
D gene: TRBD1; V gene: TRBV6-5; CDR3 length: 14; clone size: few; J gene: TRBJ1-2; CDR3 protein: CASSPLTGDGGYTF; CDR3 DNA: TGTGCCAGCAGTCCACTGACAGGGGACGGTGGCTACACCTTC
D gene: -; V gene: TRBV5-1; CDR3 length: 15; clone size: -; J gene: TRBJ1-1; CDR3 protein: CASNPGPSIGTEAFF; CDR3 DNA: TGCGCCAGCAACCCGGGTCCCTCAATCGGCACTGAAGCTTTCTTT
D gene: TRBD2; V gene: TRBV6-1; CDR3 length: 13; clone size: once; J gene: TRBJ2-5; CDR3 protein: CASRRGSPGTQYF; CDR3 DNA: TGTGCCAGCAGGCGGGGGTCTCCAGGGACCCAGTACTTC
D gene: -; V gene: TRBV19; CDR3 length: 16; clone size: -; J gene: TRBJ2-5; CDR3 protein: CASSPGGQRGQKTQYF; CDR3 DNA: TGTGCCAGTAGTCCCGGGGGACAGCGGGGGCAAAAGACCCAGTACTTC
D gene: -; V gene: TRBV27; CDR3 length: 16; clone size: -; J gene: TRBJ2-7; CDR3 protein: CASSPLQGPSSYEQYF; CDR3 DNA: TGTGCCAGCAGTCCACTACAGGGCCCAAGCTCCTACGAGCAGTACTTC
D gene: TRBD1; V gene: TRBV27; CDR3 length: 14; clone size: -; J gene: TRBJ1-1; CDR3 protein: CASSSTGAVTEAFF; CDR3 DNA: TGTGCCAGCAGTTCGACAGGGGCGGTCACTGAAGCTTTCTTT
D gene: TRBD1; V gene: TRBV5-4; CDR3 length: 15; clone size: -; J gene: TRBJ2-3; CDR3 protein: CASSDRDRFPGAQYF; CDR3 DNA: TGTGCCAGCAGCGACCGGGACAGGTTCCCCGGAGCGCAGTATTTT
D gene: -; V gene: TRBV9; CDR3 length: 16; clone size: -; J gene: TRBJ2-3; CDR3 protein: CASSVGRVGSQDTQYF; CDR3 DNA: TGTGCCAGCAGCGTAGGCAGGGTGGGAAGTCAAGATACGCAGTATTTT
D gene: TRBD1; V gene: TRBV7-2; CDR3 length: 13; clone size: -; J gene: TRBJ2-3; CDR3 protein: CASRSGQGNTQYF; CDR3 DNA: TGTGCCAGCAGAAGTGGACAGGGGAATACGCAGTATTTT
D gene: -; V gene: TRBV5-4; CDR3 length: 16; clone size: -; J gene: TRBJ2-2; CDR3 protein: CASSQRQVTRPGELFF; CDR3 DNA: TGTGCCAGCAGCCAAAGACAGGTGACCCGGCCGGGGGAGCTGTTTTTT
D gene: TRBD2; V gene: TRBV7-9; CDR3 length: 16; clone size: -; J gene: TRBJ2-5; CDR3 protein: CASSLSAGGPQETQYF; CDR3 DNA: TGTGCCAGCAGCTTATCTGCGGGGGGGCCTCAAGAGACCCAGTACTTC
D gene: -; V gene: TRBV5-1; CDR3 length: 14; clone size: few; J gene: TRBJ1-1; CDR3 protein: CASRPTGRDTEAFF; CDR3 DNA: TGCGCCAGCAGGCCCACAGGGAGGGACACTGAAGCTTTCTTT
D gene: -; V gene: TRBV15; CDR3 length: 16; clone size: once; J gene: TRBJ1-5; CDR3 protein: CATSRDRTERAQPQHF; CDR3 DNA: TGTGCCACCAGCAGAGATAGGACAGAAAGGGCTCAGCCCCAGCATTTT
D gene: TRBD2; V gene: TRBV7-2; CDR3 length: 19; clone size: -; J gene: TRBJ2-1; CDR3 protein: CASSQDLGGGPRSYNEQFF; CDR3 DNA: TGTGCCAGCAGCCAAGATCTAGGCGGGGGGCCTCGATCCTACAATGAGCAGTTCTTC
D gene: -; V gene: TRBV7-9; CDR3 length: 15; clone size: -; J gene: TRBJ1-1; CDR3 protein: CASTIENRRNTEAFF; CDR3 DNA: TGTGCCAGCACCATAGAGAACAGGAGGAACACTGAAGCTTTCTTT
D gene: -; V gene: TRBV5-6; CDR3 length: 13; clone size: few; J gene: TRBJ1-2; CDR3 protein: CASSLGTDYGYTF; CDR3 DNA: TGTGCCAGCAGCTTGGGGACAGACTATGGCTACACCTTC
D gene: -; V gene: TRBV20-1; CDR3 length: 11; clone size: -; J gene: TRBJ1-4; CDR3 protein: CSAVDSSKLFF; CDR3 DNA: TGCAGTGCCGTAGACAGCAGCAAACTGTTTTTT
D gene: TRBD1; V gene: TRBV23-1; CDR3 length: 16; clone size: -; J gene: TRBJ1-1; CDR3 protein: CASSSNRGPIGTEAFF; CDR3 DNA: TGCGCCAGCAGTTCCAACAGGGGCCCCATTGGCACTGAAGCTTTCTTT
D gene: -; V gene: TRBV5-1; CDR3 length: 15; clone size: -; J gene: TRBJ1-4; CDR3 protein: CASSLAQGPLRSLFF; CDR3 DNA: TGCGCCAGCAGCTTGGCCCAGGGGCCCCTTCGCAGTCTGTTTTTT
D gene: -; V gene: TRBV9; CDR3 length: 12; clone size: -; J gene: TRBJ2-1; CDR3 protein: CASSVEWGVQFF; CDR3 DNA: TGTGCCAGCAGCGTAGAGTGGGGAGTACAGTTCTTC
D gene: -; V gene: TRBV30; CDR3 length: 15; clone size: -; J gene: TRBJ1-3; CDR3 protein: CAWNPSQGTGNTIYF; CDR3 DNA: TGTGCCTGGAACCCGAGCCAGGGAACTGGAAACACCATATATTTT
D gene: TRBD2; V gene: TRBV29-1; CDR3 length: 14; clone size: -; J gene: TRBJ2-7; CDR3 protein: CSVPREGGSIEQYF; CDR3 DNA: TGCAGCGTCCCGCGGGAGGGGGGCTCTATAGAGCAGTACTTC
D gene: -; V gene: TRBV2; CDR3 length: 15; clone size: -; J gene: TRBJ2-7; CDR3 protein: CASSETGTPVYEQYF; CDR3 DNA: TGTGCCAGCAGCGAAACCGGGACACCAGTCTACGAGCAGTACTTC
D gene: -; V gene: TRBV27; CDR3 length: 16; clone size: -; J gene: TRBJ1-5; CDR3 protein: CASSATLQLSNQPQHF; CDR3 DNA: TGTGCCAGCAGTGCTACACTACAACTTAGCAATCAGCCCCAGCATTTT
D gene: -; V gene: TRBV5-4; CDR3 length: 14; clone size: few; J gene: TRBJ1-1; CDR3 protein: CASSLTGPDTEAFF; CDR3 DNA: TGTGCCAGCAGCTTGACAGGGCCTGACACTGAAGCTTTCTTT
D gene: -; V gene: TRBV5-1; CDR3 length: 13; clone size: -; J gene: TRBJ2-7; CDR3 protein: CASSRQGSDEQYF; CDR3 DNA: TGCGCCAGCAGCAGGCAGGGGAGTGACGAGCAGTACTTC
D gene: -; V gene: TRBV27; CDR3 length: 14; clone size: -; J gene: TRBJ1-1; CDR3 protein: CASSLWDGGTEAFF; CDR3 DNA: TGTGCCAGCAGTTTATGGGACGGGGGCACTGAAGCTTTCTTT
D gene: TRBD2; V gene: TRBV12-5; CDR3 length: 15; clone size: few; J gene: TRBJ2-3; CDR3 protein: CASGNGLAGRDTQYF; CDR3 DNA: TGTGCTAGTGGTAACGGACTAGCGGGGAGAGATACGCAGTATTTT
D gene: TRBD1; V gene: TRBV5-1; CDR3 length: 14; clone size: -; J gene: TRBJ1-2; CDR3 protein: CASSLGGTGDGYTF; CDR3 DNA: TGCGCCAGCAGCTTGGGCGGGACAGGGGATGGCTACACCTTC
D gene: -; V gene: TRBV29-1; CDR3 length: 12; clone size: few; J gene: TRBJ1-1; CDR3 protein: CSVGLSNTEAFF; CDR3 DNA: TGCAGCGTTGGGCTCAGTAACACTGAAGCTTTCTTT
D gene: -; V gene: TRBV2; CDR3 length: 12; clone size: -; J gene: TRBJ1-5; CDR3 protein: CASRGATQPQHF; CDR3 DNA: TGTGCCAGCCGGGGGGCGACTCAGCCCCAGCATTTT
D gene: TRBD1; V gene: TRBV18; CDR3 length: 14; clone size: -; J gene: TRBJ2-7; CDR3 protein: CASSPGTGLNEQYF; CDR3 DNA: TGTGCCAGCTCACCAGGGACAGGGTTGAACGAGCAGTACTTC
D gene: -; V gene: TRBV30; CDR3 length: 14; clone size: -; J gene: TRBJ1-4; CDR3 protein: CAWSLDSGEGGLFF; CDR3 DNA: TGTGCCTGGAGCCTGGACTCGGGAGAGGGAGGACTGTTTTTT
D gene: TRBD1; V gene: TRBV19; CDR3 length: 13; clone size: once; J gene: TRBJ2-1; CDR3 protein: CASRGQGYNEQFF; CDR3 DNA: TGTGCCAGTAGGGGACAGGGCTACAATGAGCAGTTCTTC
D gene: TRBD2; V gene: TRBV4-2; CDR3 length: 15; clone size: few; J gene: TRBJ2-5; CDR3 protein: CASSPRVAGFETQYF; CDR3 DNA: TGTGCCAGCAGCCCACGGGTAGCGGGGTTTGAGACCCAGTACTTC